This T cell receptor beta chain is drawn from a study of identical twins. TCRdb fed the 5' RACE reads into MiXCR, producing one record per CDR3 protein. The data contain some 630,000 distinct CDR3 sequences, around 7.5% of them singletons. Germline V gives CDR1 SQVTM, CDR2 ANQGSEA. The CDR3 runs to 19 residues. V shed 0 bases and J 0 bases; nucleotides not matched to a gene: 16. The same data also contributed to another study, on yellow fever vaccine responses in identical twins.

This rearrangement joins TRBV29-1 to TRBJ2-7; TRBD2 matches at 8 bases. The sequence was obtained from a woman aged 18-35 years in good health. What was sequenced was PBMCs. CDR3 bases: TGCAGCGTTGAAGAAGGTGGGAGTGGGATCGGGGGGGACTCCTACGAGCAGTACTTC. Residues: CSVEEGGSGIGGDSYEQYF.